The clone carrying this T cell receptor (beta chain) was found once. This entry belongs to a study of blood T cell repertoires in COVID-19. The protocol was immunoSEQ multiplex PCR, while the TCRdb copy is restricted to in-frame clones and leaves out a portion. The data hold more than 85,000 clones, with about 75% observed a single time. Unmatched junction bases numbered 9, after V lost 7 bases and J lost 8 bases. The CDR3 runs 14 residues. Germline CDR1 SGHRS, CDR2 YFSETQ. The specimen was peripheral blood. The chain employs TRBV5-1 and TRBJ1-4; 9 positions match TRBD1. The TCR comes from a woman of 80 years or more with active or convalescent COVID-19. CDR3 DNA sequence: TGCGCCAGCGGCCCGGGACAGGGAAACGAAAAACTGTTTTTT. Its protein product is CASGPGQGNEKLFF.